The 15 T cell receptor beta chains below all came from one sample that was sequenced in a study of shared clonotypes between healthy human individuals (TCRdb year 2020). The receptor library was made with the immunoSEQ multiplex PCR assay. The clones in this table, taken by TCRdb from immuneACCESS, are in-frame only. Not every clone is retained; where verified, under half of the shortfall comes from an unresolved V gene, and the cause of the rest is unknown. This sample comprises approximately 980,000 clones, less than 85% of them detected only once. The ten largest make up approximately 1.5% of the sample. The sample was memory CD4+ T cells sorted from blood. According to the study, the label for this sample's cell subset or site signals: CD45RA-negative fraction. These receptors originate from a man aged 18 to 29 in good health.

This clone was seen once. The V and J genes are TRBV10-3 and TRBJ1-5, with 7 bases aligning to TRBD1. The CDR3 spans 15 residues. J gave up 3 bases and V 2 bases, and 4 bases lay outside the gene matches. Per germline, CDR1 ENHRY and CDR2 SYGVKD. CDR3 in amino acids: CAISEGGTDNQPQHF. The CDR3 DNA reads TGTGCCATCAGTGAGGGGGGGACAGACAATCAGCCCCAGCATTTT.

V gene TRBV5-1 combines with J gene TRBJ1-4; TRBD1 aligns across 8 bases. The CDR3 is 15 residues long. With 4 bases clipped from V and 8 bases from J, the junction kept 10 bases outside the gene matches. Germline CDR1 SGHRS, CDR2 YFSETQ. CDR3 in DNA: TGCGCCAGCAGCCTGACAGGGGATGGGGGAGAAAAACTGTTTTTT. It yields the protein CASSLTGDGGEKLFF.

This chain uses TRBV5-1 with TRBJ2-5; the match to TRBD1 covers 9 bases. CDR3 length: 14 amino acids. V shed 4 bases, J shed 7 bases, and the junction held 8 bases outside the gene matches. Germline CDR1 SGHRS, CDR2 YFSETQ. The CDR3 loop reads CASSTGQGKVTQYF. The CDR3 nucleotides read TGCGCCAGCAGCACGGGACAGGGAAAGGTGACCCAGTACTTC.

The V and J genes are TRBV7-2 and TRBJ2-1; D is perhaps TRBD2 (6 bases). The CDR3 covers 14 residues. Germline V lookup: CDR1 SGHTA, CDR2 FQGNSA. V was cut by 6 bases and J by 10 bases, with 19 bases left in between. CDR3 DNA: TGTGCCAGCAGGATCTATTCGGGAGTCTACGAGCAGTTCTTC. Translated: CASRIYSGVYEQFF.

The rearrangement links TRBV21-1 to TRBJ1-5. TRBV21-1 is designated a pseudogene. The CDR3 length is 14 residues. The CDR3 bases are TGTGCCAGCAAGACGGAAGGGCTCGTTCAGCCCCAGCATTTT. The encoded protein is CASKTEGLVQPQHF.

This clone was counted only a few times. The chain employs TRBV11-2 and TRBJ2-5; D is ambiguous. This CDR3 is 12 amino acids long. Germline V gene sequence: CDR1 SGHAT, CDR2 FQNNGV. Deletions cut 5 bases from V and 0 bases from J, with 4 bases between. Here the CDR3 reads CASSRDQETQYF. CDR3 in DNA: TGTGCCAGCAGCCGGGACCAAGAGACCCAGTACTTC.

The J gene is TRBJ1-4, the V gene TRBV30, with D unresolved. The CDR3 length is 10 residues. V gave up 2 bases and J gave up 6 bases, with 1 base separating them. CDR1 GTSNPN and CDR2 SVGIG come from the germline V gene (reference sequence). CDR3 sequence reads: CAWSHEKLFF. The CDR3 DNA is TGTGCCTGGAGTCATGAAAAACTGTTTTTT.

The rearrangement uses TRBV5-1 and TRBJ2-5; TRBD2 agrees at 8 bases. Germline-derived CDR1 and CDR2 are SGHRS and YFSETQ. The CDR3 extends over 14 amino acids. V gave up 5 bases and J gave up 4 bases; unmatched junction bases: 7. The CDR3 nucleotides read TGCGCCAGCAGTCCAGGACTAGCACGAGAGACCCAGTACTTC. Protein sequence: CASSPGLARETQYF.

The chain couples TRBV6-1 to TRBJ2-3; 8 bases map to TRBD1. V trimming: 5 bases; J trimming: 8 bases; junction bases outside the gene matches: 12. CDR3 length: 15 amino acids. From germline, CDR1 is MNHNS and CDR2 SASEGT. The CDR3: CASSPTGAGFTTQYF. CDR3 DNA sequence: TGTGCCAGCAGTCCGACAGGGGCAGGATTCACTACGCAGTATTTT.

The rearrangement links TRBV30 to TRBJ2-2, with D tentatively TRBD2 (7 bases). V lost 0 bases and J lost 5, with 22 bases in between. This CDR3 region has 18 residues. The germline gives CDR1 GTSNPN, CDR2 SVGIG (reference sequence). CDR3 loop: CAWSVRLGASGLTGELFF. The CDR3 nucleotides read TGTGCCTGGAGTGTACGGCTGGGGGCTAGCGGATTGACCGGGGAGCTGTTTTTT.

V gene TRBV6-1 combines with J gene TRBJ2-2, with 7 bases matching TRBD1. V dropped 7 bases and J dropped 0; count of bases not matched to a gene: 5. The CDR3 sequence is 15 residues long. CDR1 MNHNS and CDR2 SASEGT come from the germline V gene. For the CDR3, the DNA is TGTGCCAGCACCTTACAGGGGACGAACACCGGGGAGCTGTTTTTT. Encoded protein: CASTLQGTNTGELFF.

The rearrangement joins TRBV29-1 to TRBJ2-3; perhaps TRBD2 as D (6 bases). Germline V gives CDR1 SQVTM, CDR2 ANQGSEA. Between the trimmed V and J ends, which lost 8 bases and 0 bases, there was a span of 21 bases. The CDR3 extends over 16 amino acids. This CDR3 reads CSFDGGLATSTDTQYF. The DNA for the CDR3 is TGCAGCTTCGACGGGGGTCTGGCGACTAGCACAGATACGCAGTATTTT.

This clone was observed many times. The chain joins TRBV7-9 to TRBJ1-6; D is ambiguous. Germline assignment: CDR1 SEHNR and CDR2 FQNEAQ (reference sequence). The CDR3 consists of 13 residues. Trimming pared 5 bases from V and 6 bases from J, leaving 8 bases between. CDR3 protein: CASSPLSNSPLHF. The CDR3 DNA sequence: TGTGCCAGCAGCCCCCTCAGTAATTCACCCCTCCACTTT.

The chain is built from TRBV9 and TRBJ2-3; the D is unclear. Trimming left V 7 bases short and J 7 bases short, with 13 bases between. Germline V gene data show CDR1 as SGDLS and CDR2 as YYNGEE. This CDR3 has 12 residues. Here the CDR3 reads CASGPSEYTQYF. The CDR3 DNA is TGTGCCAGCGGCCCCTCGGAGTATACGCAGTATTTT.

This chain's CDR3 is CASFRSWDRSSYEQYF. CDR3 in DNA: TGTGCCAGCTTCCGCTCGTGGGACAGAAGCTCCTACGAGCAGTACTTC. This chain joins TRBV2 and TRBJ2-7; 7 bases line up with TRBD1. The V gene's germline CDR1 is SNHLY and CDR2 FYNNEI. The trim removed 8 bases at V and 0 bases at J, leaving 13 bases unmatched. This CDR3 contains 16 residues.